The clone carrying this T cell receptor (beta chain) was picked up one time. This CDR3 comprises 14 residues. The V gene's germline CDR1 is LNHNV and CDR2 YYDKDF (reference sequence). The V end was cut by 7 bases, the J end by 3 bases, with 12 bases between. The sample originates from a study of blood T cell repertoires in COVID-19. Overall study: The cDNA or gDNA used as material had been derived from T cells, B-cell-depleted T cells, or PBMCs.

Data came from immunoSEQ multiplex PCR; TCRdb stores just in-frame clones and leaves some out. Altogether 300,000 to 400,000 clones are present, around four fifths being singletons, with the ten largest covering just under 3%. This chain joins TRBV15 and TRBJ2-2, with D tentatively TRBD2 (6 bases). Material: peripheral blood. This TCR was recovered from a man aged 25 to 45 with active or convalescent COVID-19. The CDR3 region has the DNA TGTGCCACCAATGGCGGGATTTACACCGGGGAGCTGTTTTTT. Protein sequence: CATNGGIYTGELFF.